The rows below give T cell receptor beta chains drawn from one sample of a study of vaccination effects on CD4 cells after COVID-19. The table came from immunoSEQ multiplex PCR; TCRdb's copy has only in-frame clones and leaves some out. This table holds approximately 21,000 clones, 65% to 80% found once. These receptors' targets are unknown. The source was CD4+ T cells from PBMCs cultured with HCoV-NL63 spike peptides, collected before COVID-19 vaccination. The source of these receptors is a human donor who received a COVID-19 vaccine. CDR3s include the opening cysteine and the closing phenylalanine or tryptophan. D genes are given only for firm matches. Size is stated for part of the rows, as once, few or many counts, or as a class when the clone is expanded.

>TRBV3-1/TRBV3-2|TRBJ2-5|-|-|14
TGTGCCAGCAGCCAAGGAGGAGGGGCGGAGACCCAGTACTTC
CASSQGGGAETQYF
>TRBV2|TRBJ2-5|TRBD2|-|19
TGTGCCAGCAGTGATCTAGCCCTGGGACTAGCGGTACCCGGGGAGACCCAGTACTTC
CASSDLALGLAVPGETQYF
>TRBV10-3|TRBJ2-5|-|once|16
TGTGCCATCAGTATGAATGAGGGGGGGGGCGTGGAGACCCAGTACTTC
CAISMNEGGGVETQYF
>TRBV6-4|TRBJ1-2|-|-|14
TGTGCCAGCAGCGACCGCGGCGGGAGCTATGGCTACACCTTC
CASSDRGGSYGYTF
>TRBV5-1|TRBJ2-5|TRBD1|-|15
TGCGCCAGCAGCTTGGTGCAGGGGGCTGCAGAGACCCAGTACTTC
CASSLVQGAAETQYF
>TRBV9|TRBJ2-7|-|-|15
TGTGCCAGCAGCGTAGGATCTGGGTCCGCCTACGAGCAGTACTTC
CASSVGSGSAYEQYF
>TRBV21-1|TRBJ2-7|-|-|14
TGTGCCAGCAGGATGACAGGGCGTTCCTACGAGCAGTACTTC
CASRMTGRSYEQYF
>TRBV5-1|TRBJ2-2|-|-|12
TGCGCCAGCAGCCAAACCACCGGGGAGCTGTTTTTT
CASSQTTGELFF
>TRBV29-1|TRBJ2-1|TRBD1|-|13
TGCAGCGTTCCTTGGACAGGGTTCCCTGAGCAGTTCTTC
CSVPWTGFPEQFF
>TRBV30|TRBJ2-3|-|-|15
TGTGCCTGGATCCCTCTCGGCACGATCACAGATACGCAGTATTTT
CAWIPLGTITDTQYF
>TRBV5-1|TRBJ2-2|TRBD2|-|17
TGCGCCAGCAGCTGGGGGACTAGCGGGATGGGTGCCGGGGAGCTGTTTTTT
CASSWGTSGMGAGELFF
>TRBV6-5|TRBJ2-3|-|-|14
TGTGCCAGCAAGTATCGGGCTAGCACAGATACGCAGTATTTT
CASKYRASTDTQYF
>TRBV25-1|TRBJ2-3|TRBD2|-|15
TGTGCCAGCAGTGCGGGGACTAGCGGCACAGATACGCAGTATTTT
CASSAGTSGTDTQYF
>TRBV11-2|TRBJ1-1|-|-|15
TGTGCCAGCAGCTTAGTCCCAGGGTCTTGGACTGAAGCTTTCTTT
CASSLVPGSWTEAFF
>TRBV10-3|TRBJ1-6|TRBD1|medium-sized|15
TGTGCCATCAGTGATTCCGGGACAGATAATTCACCCCTCCACTTT
CAISDSGTDNSPLHF
>TRBV6-6|TRBJ1-5|-|-|16
TGTGCCAGCAGTTCCTCGGGACCCCTTAGCAATCAGCCCCAGCATTTT
CASSSSGPLSNQPQHF
>TRBV5-1|TRBJ2-6|-|few|17
TGCGCCAGCAGCTTGGCCGCTTGGGGCTCTGGGGCCAACGTCCTGACTTTC
CASSLAAWGSGANVLTF
>TRBV7-9|TRBJ1-2|TRBD1|-|16
TGTGCCAGCAGCTTAACCGGGACAGAAGATATCTATGGCTACACCTTC
CASSLTGTEDIYGYTF
>TRBV29-1|TRBJ2-1|TRBD2|-|14
TGCAGCGCTATACTAGCGGGGCCCTACAATGAGCAGTTCTTC
CSAILAGPYNEQFF
>TRBV4-1|TRBJ2-1|TRBD2|-|16
TGCGCCAGCAGCCAAGGCGGGAGTATAACTCTCAATGAGCAGTTCTTC
CASSQGGSITLNEQFF
>TRBV2|TRBJ1-5|-|-|15
TGTGCCAGCAGCCCTTTCCAGTCTAGCAATCAGCCCCAGCATTTT
CASSPFQSSNQPQHF
>TRBV5-6|TRBJ1-1|-|-|15
TGTGCCAGCACCTCTATGCGGGCTGTGAACACTGAAGCTTTCTTT
CASTSMRAVNTEAFF
>TRBV5-1|TRBJ1-1|-|few|13
TGCGCCAGCAGCTTCGGACCCAACACTGAAGCTTTCTTT
CASSFGPNTEAFF
>TRBV14|TRBJ1-1|-|-|15
TGTGCCAGCAGCCAAGGGACCTCTATGAACACTGAAGCTTTCTTT
CASSQGTSMNTEAFF
>TRBV7-2|TRBJ2-7|TRBD1|-|13
TGTGCCAGCAGCGCGACAGGGATTGGCGAGCAGTACTTC
CASSATGIGEQYF
>TRBV6-6|TRBJ2-1|TRBD2|-|16
TGTGCCAGCAGTTATGATCTAGCGGACTCCTACAATGAGCAGTTCTTC
CASSYDLADSYNEQFF
>TRBV7-6|TRBJ2-7|TRBD1|-|14
TGTGCCAGCAGCCCAAGGGACAGTTCCTACGAGCAGTACTTC
CASSPRDSSYEQYF
>TRBV29-1|TRBJ1-1|-|-|13
TGCAGCGTTGAGGTGGGCAGGAACACTGAAGCTTTCTTT
CSVEVGRNTEAFF
>TRBV7-7|TRBJ2-1|-|few|16
TGTGCCAGCAGCTTAGGCAGGCTAGTGGGGGTCAATGAGCAGTTCTTC
CASSLGRLVGVNEQFF
>TRBV5-1|TRBJ2-5|TRBD2|-|16
TGCGCCAGCAGCCCCGGGACTAGCGGGAGTAGGGAGACCCAGTACTTC
CASSPGTSGSRETQYF
>TRBV20-1|TRBJ2-3|TRBD2|-|16
TGCAGTGCTAGTGGCCATTGGGGGGGGAGGACAGATACGCAGTATTTT
CSASGHWGGRTDTQYF
>TRBV9|TRBJ2-7|-|-|18
TGTGCCAGCAGCGTAGGGCCCCCGAGGGGGGCAGCCTCATACGAGCAGTACTTC
CASSVGPPRGAASYEQYF
>TRBV15|TRBJ2-2|-|-|14
TGTGCCACCAGCCCGCTAGCCGTAACCGGGGAGCTGTTTTTT
CATSPLAVTGELFF
>TRBV6-5|TRBJ2-2|TRBD2|few|13
TGTGCCACCTCGGGACTAGCACAACGGGAGCTGTTTTTT
CATSGLAQRELFF
>TRBV3-1/TRBV3-2|TRBJ1-2|TRBD1|-|13
TGTGCCAGCAGCCCTCGGACAGGCTATGGCTACACCTTC
CASSPRTGYGYTF
>TRBV5-6|TRBJ2-7|-|few|14
TGTGCCAGCAGCTTGCCGGGACGCCACTACGAGCAGTACTTC
CASSLPGRHYEQYF
>TRBV6-5|TRBJ1-5|-|-|14
TGTGCCAGCAGTTACAGACCCTCGGGTCAGCCCCAGCATTTT
CASSYRPSGQPQHF
>TRBV9|TRBJ2-3|TRBD2|-|15
TGTGCCAGCAGCCCGCGGGGGGGTCGCACAGATACGCAGTATTTT
CASSPRGGRTDTQYF
>TRBV2|TRBJ2-4|-|-|14
TGTGCCAGCATGTCAGTCAGGGCCGAAAACATTCAGTACTTC
CASMSVRAENIQYF
>TRBV18|TRBJ1-3|-|few|16
TGTGCCAGCTCACCACCTTCGGGAGTCTCTGGAAACACCATATATTTT
CASSPPSGVSGNTIYF
>TRBV25-1|TRBJ1-5|TRBD1|few|17
TGTGCCAGCAGTGAATCTGGGACAGTCTATAGCAATCAGCCCCAGCATTTT
CASSESGTVYSNQPQHF
>TRBV10-3|TRBJ2-7|TRBD2|large|18
TGTGCCATCAGTGCGCGGGTTAGCGGGGGTGCCCTCTCCTACGAGCAGTACTTC
CAISARVSGGALSYEQYF
>TRBV5-5|TRBJ2-7|TRBD2|-|18
TGTGCCAGCAGCTTCGGACTAGCGGGGGGGTCCCGGTCTTACGAGCAGTACTTC
CASSFGLAGGSRSYEQYF
>TRBV11-2|TRBJ2-3|-|-|15
TGTGCCAGCAGCCCCGGCGGGACTAGCACAGATACGCAGTATTTT
CASSPGGTSTDTQYF
>TRBV19|TRBJ1-4|-|-|17
TGTGCCAGTAGTCTGCCCCGGACGGTTGCAACTAATGAAAAACTGTTTTTT
CASSLPRTVATNEKLFF